This paragraph covers one T cell receptor (beta chain) sequence. Its antigen is undetermined. One junction end disagrees with the germline gene, perhaps due to a read error. The source of the sample is a study of blood T cells in healthy people across ages. The CDR3 length is 14 residues. The germline V gene has CDR1 KGHDR and CDR2 SFDVKD. Study-level results: What prevented conclusive comparison of naive and antigen-experienced cells was that PBMCs were unsorted. Greater diversity and more naive CD4+ cells were seen in long-lived donors than in aged donors.

It was with a sample-barcoded 5' primer and a J-beta primer mix that a second PCR of roughly 7 to 11 cycles was run. MiXCR was run by TCRdb on the 5' RACE reads, yielding one entry per CDR3 protein. The top ten hold over 3.5% of the sample, which has around 1,600,000 distinct CDR3 sequences, 40% to 45% seen once. V and J are TRBV24-1 and TRBJ2-3, with D unclear. The specimen was blood. This sequence was found in a woman aged 18-29 years in good health. Here the CDR3 DNA reads TGTGCCACCCGTGATGCAAGGACGGCAGATACGCAGTATTTT. Its protein product is CATRDARTADTQYF.